This TCR beta chain was profiled in a study of cytomegalovirus exposure and HLA in healthy donors (dated by TCRdb to about 2017). The study in broad terms: In an earlier analysis of 587 of the donors, 250 to 350 Gb of sequence data and 117 million unique TCR beta sequences from about 190 million T cells were reported. An earlier analysis of nearly 600 of the donors applied high-throughput TCR beta sequencing to assess whether each TCR beta V gene segment acted as functional or pseudogenic. To predict cytomegalovirus infection status, the study combined high-throughput TCR immunosequencing, statistical association of individual TCRs with disease status, and machine learning. HLA typing covered class I and class II loci at four-digit resolution. Donor age, sex, ethnicity and CMV serostatus were compiled together with the repertoire data. The study used immunosequencing to profile the T cell repertoires of 600 to 850 subjects and linked those repertoires to cytomegalovirus serostatus. Rather than using new phenotypic data, the later analysis identified candidate immune exposures from TCR beta sequences and from how often those sequences occurred across donors. Every repertoire in the discovery cohort had been generated on one and the same sequencing platform. In a later analysis, previously published TCR beta repertoires from 666 donors were re-analyzed and high-resolution HLA genotyping was added so that TCR occurrence patterns could be studied. Typing coverage differed by locus: A, B, C, DRB1 and DQB1 were typed in roughly 620-630 donors, DQA1 in 500 to 550, DPA1 in approximately 600, and DPB1 in 472. On average, roughly 250,000 unique TCR beta nucleotide sequences were sequenced per donor among some 430 genotyped donors of the cohort, with around 19% of those sequences being non-productive. An early release that covered 640 HLA-typed donors contained approximately 300 gigabases of sequencing data and about 93 million unique TCR sequences. Roughly five DR-DQ haplotypes were treated as single units for association and clustering because of strong linkage in the cohort. Besides the first cohort of under 700 subjects, a separate validation cohort made up of roughly 130 different subjects was used. A later genetic analysis used genome-wide SNP genotypes for about 65% of the 666 donors, treating that subset as a discovery cohort. Among the roughly 370 genotyped donors, 81% belonged to the genetic ancestry cluster associated with self-reported Caucasian donors. The study was designed to test whether signatures of past pathogen exposure could be identified by cataloging public T cell receptors.

Library prep was done by the immunoSEQ multiplex PCR assay. The multiplex PCR relied on a mix of 60 forward primers for TCR Vbeta segments and 13 reverse primers for TCR Jbeta segments. Amplification of the CDR3 region of rearranged TCR beta genes was performed with a multiplex PCR assay on genomic DNA. The Illumina HiSeq System was used to sequence the amplified TCR beta libraries as 87-base-pair reads. Processing in the source paper ran as follows. In a later analysis, tens of millions of unique TCR beta chains were counted across the roughly 610 repertoires, and approximately 9.9 million of these chains were shared by at least two donors. Raw reads were error-corrected and collapsed into unique sequences by a nearest-neighbor algorithm in which closely related sequences were merged to remove PCR and sequencing errors. CDR3 sequences were aligned to IMGT reference sequences to assign V, D and J gene segments. For a sequence to be retained, a match of at least six nucleotides was required to both a V gene segment and a J gene segment. Rearrangements were called productive when the CDR3 lacked stop codons and stayed in frame with V and J; all others were non-productive. CDR3 was defined according to IMGT convention as the region running from the second conserved V-encoded cysteine to the conserved J-encoded phenylalanine. In an earlier analysis of more than 550 of the donors, sequences lacking an unambiguous match to a single V gene segment were excluded. An earlier analysis of a few hundred of the donors classified V segments as functional when productive rearrangements were above 56.7% and as segregating when the standard deviation between donors was above 5%. A statistical classification framework was developed to diagnose cytomegalovirus status using the catalog of TCR beta chain sequences. In a later analysis, V and J genes were assigned by comparing TCR nucleotide sequences against IMGT/GENE-DB human TR gene sequences. The TCRdist pipeline was used in a later analysis to assign CDR3 sequences and most-parsimonious VDJ recombination scenarios. A later analysis defined each TCR beta chain by its CDR3 amino acid sequence plus V-gene family, and excluded reads lacking a unique V-gene family. To address suspected cross-contamination and a sequencing artifact, a later analysis removed over 500 highly shared, low-generation-probability nucleotide sequences. A later analysis calculated a clonal expansion index for each public chain from normalized within-repertoire ranks of inferred template counts. Generation probabilities in a later analysis came from a VDJ recombination model fitted to out-of-frame rearrangements, and those results were checked against IGoR. In a later analysis, hypergeometric tests were used to score TCR-TCR, TCR-HLA and TCR-CMV co-occurrence, with a repertoire-size bias correction applied to TCR pairs. In a later analysis, false discovery rates were estimated by permuting HLA or CMV assignments 20 times. In a later analysis, co-occurring TCRs were grouped with DBSCAN, and TCRdist sequence similarity was added when clustering was performed within HLA-allele-positive subsets. Repertoires with fewer than 30,000 or more than 120,000 public chains, plus five repertoires with anomalous nucleotide sharing, were excluded from co-occurrence clustering. Entries here come from immuneACCESS through TCRdb and include only in-frame sequences with V and J called. Some clones fail to appear in such tables; in the studies checked, an unresolved V gene covers under half of the shortfall, and the cause of the remainder is unknown. That table is the source of V, J and clone size, and D and trimming were worked out from the DNA. Present in this sample are fewer than 200,000 clones, roughly 80% of which were seen just once. The ten largest make up 0.8% to 1.3% of the sample.

V is shortened by 7 bases, J by 6 bases, and the region joining them spans 14 bases. The CDR3 numbers 13 residues from cysteine through phenylalanine. Only CDR3 DNA is held: 39 bases, read in frame from base 1. CDR1 MNHNS and CDR2 SASEGT were looked up in the germline V gene. In this sample, this clone turned up a few times. This clone's antigen is unknown. No much larger clonotype is one base removed from it; base qualities were not supplied. Broad study findings and their caveats: Compared with equally common non-associated chains, HLA-associated TCR beta chains in a later analysis were more clonally expanded and had lower generation probabilities. When HLA alleles, especially DR and DQ, strongly co-occurred, TCR associations were difficult to assign to individual alleles. Most CMV-associated TCR beta chains appeared to be HLA-restricted in a later analysis, and the HLA associations seemed to be driven largely by CMV exposure. A few of the identified cytomegalovirus-associated TCR beta chains were confirmed in vitro to be specific for cytomegalovirus antigens. This cohort had only TCR beta chains sequenced, and the lack of alpha or paired-chain data limited which features could be detected. Because the 87-base-pair reads could not distinguish some IMGT-functional V segments, including TRBV6-2 and TRBV6-3, those segments were excluded. Because some donors lacked HLA typing at each locus, the association tests relied only on the typed subset. For the cohort, immune exposure information was limited to CMV serostatus. Sequencing depth was assumed to be roughly uniform across donors in the presence/absence analyses, though that assumption may not hold. A later genetic analysis reported fewer N-insertions in productive TCRs among donors in an Asian-associated ancestry cluster than the roughly 700-donor mean. A further reported finding was that TCR beta sequences accurately predicted the HLA-A and HLA-B alleles for most subjects in the first cohort. In an earlier analysis of approximately 590 of the donors, most TCR beta V segments appeared in productive rearrangements about 87% or about 30% of the time, broadly matching IMGT annotations. A later analysis associated 15,000 to 20,000 TCR beta sequences with specific HLA alleles at a false discovery rate of 0.05. The authors suggested that the approach could potentially be generalized to other disease states and immunological phenotypes. The study listed 170 or so TCR beta chains as associated with cytomegalovirus. While some public TCRs were present in many individuals, most TCR sequences turned up only very rarely across donors. Linkage disequilibrium might explain the correlated functional status among segregating V segments, but an unknown experimental factor could not be ruled out. The classifier was reported to diagnose cytomegalovirus status with high specificity and sensitivity in both the original and validation cohorts. Roughly 15 rarely observed V segments, including chromosome 9 orphons, were excluded from the earlier analysis of approximately 500 of the donors because counts were too low. According to a later analysis, parvovirus B19, influenza, CMV and Epstein-Barr virus appeared linked to several top co-occurrence clusters. A later analysis found that TCR association rates varied across HLA loci, with DRB1 alleles showing the most associated TCRs and HLA-C alleles the fewest. V-gene and J-gene trimming of TCR beta chains was associated with a missense DCLRE1C variant in a later genetic analysis, and the association was replicated in an independent cohort. The sequencing pipeline was judged likely to have produced a cluster of highly shared sequence variants as a technical artifact.

The cohort consisted of hundreds of healthy bone marrow donors. At the time of sampling, every cohort member was nominally healthy, though immune exposures that went unrecorded were likely present. The donor tested CMV seronegative and was one of the 352 seronegative cohort members. A peripheral blood sample was provided by each donor, and peripheral blood mononuclear cells were used for TCR beta sequencing. Genomic DNA was extracted from the blood cell samples with the Qiagen DNeasy Blood Extraction Kit. Sequencing input: PBMCs. The chain employs TRBV6-1 and TRBJ2-3, and possibly TRBD1, on 6 matching bases. This sequence originates from a young man in good health and CMV-seronegative. The bases read TGTGCCAGCACCAGGACAGTCGACGATACGCAGTATTTT. This yields the protein CASTRTVDDTQYF.